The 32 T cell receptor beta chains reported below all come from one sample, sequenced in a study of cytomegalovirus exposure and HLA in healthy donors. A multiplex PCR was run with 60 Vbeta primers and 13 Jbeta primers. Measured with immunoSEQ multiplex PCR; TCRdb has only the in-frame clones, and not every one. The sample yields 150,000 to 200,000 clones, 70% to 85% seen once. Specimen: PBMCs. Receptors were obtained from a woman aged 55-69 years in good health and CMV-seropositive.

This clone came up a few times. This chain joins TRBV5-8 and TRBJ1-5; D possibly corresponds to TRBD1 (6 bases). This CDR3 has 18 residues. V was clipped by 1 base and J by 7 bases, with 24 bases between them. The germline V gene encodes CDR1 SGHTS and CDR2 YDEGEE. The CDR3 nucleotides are TGTGCCAGCAGCTTGAACTTCACCTACAGGGTGTCGGGCCAGCCCCAGCATTTT. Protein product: CASSLNFTYRVSGQPQHF.

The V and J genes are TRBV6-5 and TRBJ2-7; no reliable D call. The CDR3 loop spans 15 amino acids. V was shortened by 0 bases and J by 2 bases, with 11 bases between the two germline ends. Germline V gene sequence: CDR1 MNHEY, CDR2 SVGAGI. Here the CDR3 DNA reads TGTGCCAGCAGTTACTCGAGAGGAAACCCCTACGAGCAGTACTTC. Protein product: CASSYSRGNPYEQYF.

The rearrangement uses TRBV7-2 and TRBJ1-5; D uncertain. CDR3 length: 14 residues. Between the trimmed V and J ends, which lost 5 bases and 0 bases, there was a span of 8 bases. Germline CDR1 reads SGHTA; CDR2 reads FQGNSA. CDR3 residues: CASSRRLSNQPQHF. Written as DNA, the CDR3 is TGTGCCAGCAGCCGCAGGCTTAGCAATCAGCCCCAGCATTTT.

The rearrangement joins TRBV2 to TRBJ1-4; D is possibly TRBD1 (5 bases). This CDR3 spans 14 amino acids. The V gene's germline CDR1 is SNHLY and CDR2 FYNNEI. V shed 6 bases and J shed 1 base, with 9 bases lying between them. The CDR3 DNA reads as TGTGCCAGCAGAGCAGGGTTAACTAATGAAAAACTGTTTTTT. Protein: CASRAGLTNEKLFF.

CDR3 nucleotides: TGCAGCGTTGAAGCCGGGACTAGCGGGGGGGACAAGCAGTACTTC. It encodes CSVEAGTSGGDKQYF. J is TRBJ2-7 and V is TRBV29-1, with TRBD2 identical over 16 bases. Per the germline V gene, CDR1 is SQVTM and CDR2 is ANQGSEA. V was pared by 1 base and J by 8 bases, with 5 bases of the junction left unmatched. CDR3 length equals 15 residues.

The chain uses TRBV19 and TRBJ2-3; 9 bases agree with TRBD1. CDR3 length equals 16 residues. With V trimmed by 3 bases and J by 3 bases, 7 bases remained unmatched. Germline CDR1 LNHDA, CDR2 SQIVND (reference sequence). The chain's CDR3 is CASSMAPGQGTDTQYF. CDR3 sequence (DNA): TGTGCCAGTAGTATGGCCCCGGGACAGGGAACAGATACGCAGTATTTT.

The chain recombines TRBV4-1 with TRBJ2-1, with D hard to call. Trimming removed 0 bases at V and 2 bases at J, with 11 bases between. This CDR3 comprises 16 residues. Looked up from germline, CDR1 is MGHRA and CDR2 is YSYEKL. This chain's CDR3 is CASSQDLAPAYNEQFF. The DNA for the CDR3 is TGCGCCAGCAGCCAAGATCTGGCTCCTGCCTACAATGAGCAGTTCTTC.

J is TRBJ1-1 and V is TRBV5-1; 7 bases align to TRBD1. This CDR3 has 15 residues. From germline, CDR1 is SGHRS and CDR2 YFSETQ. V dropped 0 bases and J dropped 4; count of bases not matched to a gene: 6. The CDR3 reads CASSLDGRGFTEAFF. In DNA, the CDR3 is TGCGCCAGCAGCTTGGATGGCAGGGGGTTCACTGAAGCTTTCTTT.

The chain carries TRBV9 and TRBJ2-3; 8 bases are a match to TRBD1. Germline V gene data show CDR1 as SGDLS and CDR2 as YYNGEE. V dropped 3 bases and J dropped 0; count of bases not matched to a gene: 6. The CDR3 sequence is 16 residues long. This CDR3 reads CASSDRQGPSTDTQYF. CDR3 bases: TGTGCCAGCAGCGACCGACAGGGGCCTAGCACAGATACGCAGTATTTT.

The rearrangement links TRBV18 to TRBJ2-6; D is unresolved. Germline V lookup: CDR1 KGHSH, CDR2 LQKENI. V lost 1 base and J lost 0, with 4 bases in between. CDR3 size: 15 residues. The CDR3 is CASSPLHSGANVLTF. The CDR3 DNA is TGTGCCAGCTCACCACTACACTCTGGGGCCAACGTCCTGACTTTC.

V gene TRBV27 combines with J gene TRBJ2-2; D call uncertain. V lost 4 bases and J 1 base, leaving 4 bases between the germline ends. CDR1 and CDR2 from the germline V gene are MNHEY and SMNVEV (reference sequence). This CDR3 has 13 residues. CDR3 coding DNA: TGTGCCAGCAGTTCCCAGAACACCGGGGAGCTGTTTTTT. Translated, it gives CASSSQNTGELFF.

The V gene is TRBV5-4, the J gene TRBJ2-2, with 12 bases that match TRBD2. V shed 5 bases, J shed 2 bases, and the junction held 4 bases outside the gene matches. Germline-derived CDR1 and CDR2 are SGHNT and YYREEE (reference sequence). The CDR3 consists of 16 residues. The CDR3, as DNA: TGTGCCAGCAGACCGGGACTAGCGGGCAACACCGGGGAGCTGTTTTTT. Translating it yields CASRPGLAGNTGELFF.

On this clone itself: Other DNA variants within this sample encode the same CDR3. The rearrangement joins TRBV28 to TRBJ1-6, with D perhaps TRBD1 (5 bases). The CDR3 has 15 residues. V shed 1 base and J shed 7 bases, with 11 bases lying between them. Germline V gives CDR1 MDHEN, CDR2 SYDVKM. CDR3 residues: CASSLLQGLNSPLHF. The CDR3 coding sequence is TGTGCCAGCAGTTTATTGCAGGGTCTCAATTCACCCCTCCACTTT.

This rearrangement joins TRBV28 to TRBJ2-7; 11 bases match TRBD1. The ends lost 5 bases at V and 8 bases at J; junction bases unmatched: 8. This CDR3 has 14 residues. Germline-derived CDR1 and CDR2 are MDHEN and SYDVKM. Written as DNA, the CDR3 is TGTGCCAGCAGTCCATCGGACAGGGGGCGCAAGCAGTACTTC. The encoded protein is CASSPSDRGRKQYF.

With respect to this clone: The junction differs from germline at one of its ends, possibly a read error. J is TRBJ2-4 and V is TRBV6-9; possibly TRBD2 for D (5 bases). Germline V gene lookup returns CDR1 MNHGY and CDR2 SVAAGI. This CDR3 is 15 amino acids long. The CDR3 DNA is TGTGCCAGCAGTTTTGGAGCGGATGCCAGGAACAGTCAGTACTTC. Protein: CASSFGADARNSQYF.

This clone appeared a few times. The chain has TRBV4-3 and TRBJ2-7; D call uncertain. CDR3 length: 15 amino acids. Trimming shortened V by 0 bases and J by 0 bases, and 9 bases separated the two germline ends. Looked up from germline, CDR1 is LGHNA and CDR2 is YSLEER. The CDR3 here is CASSQDHVDSYEQYF. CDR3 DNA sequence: TGCGCCAGCAGCCAAGATCACGTAGACTCCTACGAGCAGTACTTC.

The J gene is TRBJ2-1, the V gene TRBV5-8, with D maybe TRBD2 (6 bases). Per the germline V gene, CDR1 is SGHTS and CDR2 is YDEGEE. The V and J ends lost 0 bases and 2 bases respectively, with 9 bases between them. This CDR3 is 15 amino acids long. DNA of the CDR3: TGTGCCAGCAGCTTGGTGACTAGAACCTACAATGAGCAGTTCTTC. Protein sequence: CASSLVTRTYNEQFF.

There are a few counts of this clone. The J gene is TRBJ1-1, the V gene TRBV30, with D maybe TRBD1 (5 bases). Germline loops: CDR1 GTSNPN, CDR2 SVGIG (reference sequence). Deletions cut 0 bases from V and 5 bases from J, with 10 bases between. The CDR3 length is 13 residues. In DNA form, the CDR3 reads TGTGCCTGGAGTGTACGGGGGGGAACTGAAGCTTTCTTT. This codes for CAWSVRGGTEAFF.

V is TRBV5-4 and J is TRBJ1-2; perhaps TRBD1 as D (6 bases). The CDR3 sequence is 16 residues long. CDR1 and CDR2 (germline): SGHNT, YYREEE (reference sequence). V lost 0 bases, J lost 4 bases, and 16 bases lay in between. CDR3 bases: TGTGCCAGCAGCTTGGCCAGGGGTAGGGGGAGCTATGGCTACACCTTC. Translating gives CASSLARGRGSYGYTF.

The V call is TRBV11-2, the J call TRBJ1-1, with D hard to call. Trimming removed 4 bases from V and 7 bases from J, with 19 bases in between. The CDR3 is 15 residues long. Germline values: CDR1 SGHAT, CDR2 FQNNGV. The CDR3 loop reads CASSSRVRGDYEAFF. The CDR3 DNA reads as TGTGCCAGCAGCTCAAGGGTCCGGGGAGACTATGAAGCTTTCTTT.

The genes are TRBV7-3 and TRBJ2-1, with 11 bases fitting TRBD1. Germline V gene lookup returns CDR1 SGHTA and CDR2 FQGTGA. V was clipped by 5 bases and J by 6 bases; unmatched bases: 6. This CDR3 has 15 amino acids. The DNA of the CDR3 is TGTGCCAGCAGCGCAACCGGGACAGGGGGCAATGAGCAGTTCTTC. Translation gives CASSATGTGGNEQFF.

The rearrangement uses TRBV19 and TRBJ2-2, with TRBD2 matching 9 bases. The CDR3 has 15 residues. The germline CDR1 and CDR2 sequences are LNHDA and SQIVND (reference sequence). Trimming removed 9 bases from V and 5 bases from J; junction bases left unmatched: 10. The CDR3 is CASTGRGGQTGELFF. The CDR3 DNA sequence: TGTGCCAGCACTGGGCGGGGGGGCCAGACCGGGGAGCTGTTTTTT.

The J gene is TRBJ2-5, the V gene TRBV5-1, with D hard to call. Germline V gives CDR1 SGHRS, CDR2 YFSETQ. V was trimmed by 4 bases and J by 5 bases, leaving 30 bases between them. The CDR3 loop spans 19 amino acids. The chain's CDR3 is CASSTPPVASSILLETQYF. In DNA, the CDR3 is TGCGCCAGCAGCACCCCCCCAGTAGCCTCAAGCATTCTTTTGGAGACCCAGTACTTC.

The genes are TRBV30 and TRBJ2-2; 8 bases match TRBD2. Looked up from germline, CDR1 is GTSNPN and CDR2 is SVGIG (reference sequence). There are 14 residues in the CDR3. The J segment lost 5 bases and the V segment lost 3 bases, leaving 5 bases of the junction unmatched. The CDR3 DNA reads TGTGCCTGGAGCTTTAGCGGGGATACCGGGGAGCTGTTTTTT. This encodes CAWSFSGDTGELFF.

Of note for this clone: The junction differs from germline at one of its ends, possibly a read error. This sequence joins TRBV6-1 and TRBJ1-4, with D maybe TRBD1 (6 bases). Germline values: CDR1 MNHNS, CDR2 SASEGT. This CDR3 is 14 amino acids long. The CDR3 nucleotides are TGTGCCAGCAGCGAAGGACAGTCTAATGAAAAACTGTTTTTT. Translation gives CASSEGQSNEKLFF.

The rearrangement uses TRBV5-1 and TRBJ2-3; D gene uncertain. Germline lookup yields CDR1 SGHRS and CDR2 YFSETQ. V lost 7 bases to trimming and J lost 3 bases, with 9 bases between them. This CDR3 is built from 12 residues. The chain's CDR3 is CASSKETDTQYF. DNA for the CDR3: TGCGCCAGCTCGAAGGAGACAGATACGCAGTATTTT.

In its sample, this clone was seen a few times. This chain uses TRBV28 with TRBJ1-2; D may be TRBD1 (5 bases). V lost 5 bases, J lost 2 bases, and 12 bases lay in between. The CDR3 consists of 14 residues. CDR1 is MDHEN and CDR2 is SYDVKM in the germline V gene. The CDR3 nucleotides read TGTGCCAGCAGTGTTGACAGCAGCAACTATGGCTACACCTTC. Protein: CASSVDSSNYGYTF.

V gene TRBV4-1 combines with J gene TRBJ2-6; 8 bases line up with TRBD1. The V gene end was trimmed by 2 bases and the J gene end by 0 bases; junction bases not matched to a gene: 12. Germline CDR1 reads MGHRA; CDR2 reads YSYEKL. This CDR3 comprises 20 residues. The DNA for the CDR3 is TGCGCCAGCAGCCAATTCATACTAGGACAGGGCAACTCTGGGGCCAACGTCCTGACTTTC. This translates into CASSQFILGQGNSGANVLTF.

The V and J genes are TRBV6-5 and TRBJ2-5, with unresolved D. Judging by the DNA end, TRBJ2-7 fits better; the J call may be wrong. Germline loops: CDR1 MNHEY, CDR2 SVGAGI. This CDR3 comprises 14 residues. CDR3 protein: CASSYRDHTYEQYF. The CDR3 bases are TGTGCCAGCAGTTACCGAGATCATACCTACGAGCAGTACTTC.

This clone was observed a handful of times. DNA for the CDR3: TGTGCCAGCAGTGTTGAGGTGAGCTCCTACGAGCAGTACTTC. Translation gives CASSVEVSSYEQYF. The V gene is TRBV6-1, the J gene TRBJ2-7, with D uncertain. The CDR3 spans 14 residues. Trimming took off 4 bases at V and 0 bases at J, with 10 bases between the two ends. CDR1 is MNHNS, CDR2 SASEGT, per germline.

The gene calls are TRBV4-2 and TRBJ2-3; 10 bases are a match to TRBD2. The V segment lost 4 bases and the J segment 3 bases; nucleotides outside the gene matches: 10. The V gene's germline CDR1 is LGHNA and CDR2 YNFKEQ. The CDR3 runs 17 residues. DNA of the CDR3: TGTGCCAGCAGCCCCCTCGGGACTAGCGTGGCGACAGATACGCAGTATTTT. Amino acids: CASSPLGTSVATDTQYF.

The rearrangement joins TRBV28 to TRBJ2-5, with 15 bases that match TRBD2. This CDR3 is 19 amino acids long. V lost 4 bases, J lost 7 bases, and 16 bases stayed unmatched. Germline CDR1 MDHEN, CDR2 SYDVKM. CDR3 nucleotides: TGTGCCAGCAGTTCCTACCCCCCGGGACTAGCGGGAGGTTCAGGGACCCAGTACTTC. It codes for CASSSYPPGLAGGSGTQYF.